This T cell receptor (beta chain) was captured by sequencing in a study of T cell repertoires in cytomegalovirus infection. General study results and limits: Carriers of CMV plus the relevant HLA were identified by cumulative public TCR beta family frequency.

One entry per CDR3 protein results from TCRdb running MiXCR on the reads. The data show tens of thousands of distinct CDR3 sequences, over 3.5% seen once. In this sample, this clonotype turned up many times. Its antigen remains unidentified. Looked up from germline, CDR1 is SGHTA and CDR2 is FQGNSA. This CDR3 comprises 14 residues. With V trimmed by 7 bases and J by 6 bases, 9 bases remained unmatched. The specimen sequenced was PBMCs. This chain links TRBV7-2 with TRBJ2-1; 7 bases match TRBD2. This clonotype was sampled from a human donor in good health (CMV status not recorded). Some clones in this sample may be carry-over from other donors' samples. The CDR3, as DNA: TGTGCCAGCACCAAACCTAGCGGCACCAATGAGCAGTTCTTC. It specifies CASTKPSGTNEQFF.